Shown below are 24 T cell receptor beta chains from a single sample sequenced in a study of T cells after yellow fever vaccination. TCRdb fed the 5' RACE reads into MiXCR, producing one record per CDR3 protein. Here the sample spans 450,000 to 600,000 distinct CDR3 sequences, approximately 13% being singletons. The input for sequencing was PBMCs, taken on the day of the yellow fever booster vaccination. The receptor set was obtained from a man between 25 and 39 years old who received the YFV17D yellow fever vaccine.

The CDR3: CASSFFRSSYNEQFF. The CDR3 DNA sequence: TGTGCCAGCAGCTTTTTTCGGAGCTCCTACAATGAGCAGTTCTTC. The chain couples TRBV5-6 to TRBJ2-1; D not resolved. Germline CDR1 SGHDT, CDR2 YYEEEE. Trimming cost V 2 bases and J 0 bases, with 9 bases left between them. The CDR3 totals 15 residues.

CDR3 bases: TGTGCCAGCAGTCCCTCTCTAGCGGGAGGAGCCTACGAGCAGTACTTC. Translating it yields CASSPSLAGGAYEQYF. The chain joins TRBV27 to TRBJ2-7; 11 positions match TRBD2. Germline V CDR1 and CDR2: MNHEY, SMNVEV (reference sequence). The CDR3 is 16 residues long. Trimming at V came to 5 bases and at J to 2 bases, leaving 8 bases not matched to a gene.

The genes are TRBV7-9 and TRBJ2-1, with D possibly matching TRBD1 (6 bases). The CDR3 has 15 residues. The V and J ends lost 5 bases and 2 bases respectively, with 13 bases between them. CDR1 and CDR2 (germline): SEHNR, FQNEAQ (reference sequence). The chain's CDR3 is CASSPSGEAYNEQFF. The CDR3 DNA is TGTGCCAGCAGCCCCTCAGGGGAAGCCTACAATGAGCAGTTCTTC.

The V gene is TRBV11-3, the J gene TRBJ1-5, with D possibly matching TRBD1 (6 bases). This CDR3 contains 15 residues. The germline V gene has CDR1 SGHNT and CDR2 YENEEA. The ends were cut back, 5 bases at V and 3 bases at J, with 14 bases in the middle. This chain's CDR3 is CASSKRGDNNQPQHF. CDR3 bases: TGTGCCAGCAGCAAAAGAGGGGACAACAATCAGCCCCAGCATTTT.

The gene calls are TRBV12-3 or TRBV12-4 and TRBJ2-1; no clear D. V lost 2 bases to trimming and J lost 5 bases, with 16 bases between them. There are 16 residues in the CDR3. CDR3 nucleotides: TGTGCCAGCAGTTTAAAGGCCAGCATCTACAACAATGAGCAGTTCTTC. It yields the protein CASSLKASIYNNEQFF.

This clonotype was seen a handful of times. This sequence joins TRBV24-1 and TRBJ2-3; D is unresolved. Germline values: CDR1 KGHDR, CDR2 SFDVKD. V was trimmed by 3 bases and J by 1 base, leaving 13 bases between them. CDR3 length: 16 residues. The CDR3 region has the DNA TGTGCCACCAGTGATAAAAGGGTTGGGGGCACAGATACGCAGTATTTT. Its protein product is CATSDKRVGGTDTQYF.

V and J are TRBV3-1 and TRBJ2-2; the D gene is possibly TRBD2 (6 bases). Germline assignment: CDR1 LGHDT and CDR2 YNNKEL (reference sequence). The CDR3 totals 14 residues. Deletions cut 1 base from V and 6 bases from J, with 9 bases between. The CDR3 loop reads CASSQGTTSGELFF. DNA of the CDR3: TGTGCCAGCAGCCAAGGGACTACGTCCGGGGAGCTGTTTTTT.

The genes are TRBV6-5 and TRBJ1-1; maybe TRBD1 (6 bases). CDR1 is MNHEY and CDR2 is SVGAGI in the germline V gene. The CDR3 runs 17 residues. V gave up 2 bases and J gave up 0 bases, with 16 bases separating them. This chain's CDR3 is CASSYGDTLRVNTEAFF. The CDR3 nucleotides read TGTGCCAGCAGTTACGGGGACACCCTTAGGGTGAACACTGAAGCTTTCTTT.

This clonotype occurred many times. The V gene is TRBV11-2, the J gene TRBJ2-4; no clear D gene. The CDR3 runs to 12 residues. Germline values: CDR1 SGHAT, CDR2 FQNNGV. Deletions cut 5 bases from V and 2 bases from J, with 4 bases between. For the CDR3, the DNA is TGTGCCAGCAGCCTTACCAAAAACATTCAGTACTTC. Its translation is CASSLTKNIQYF.

This clonotype occurred a few times. J is TRBJ2-4 and V is TRBV20-1; D unresolved. This CDR3 contains 15 residues. CDR1 and CDR2 (germline): DFQATT, SNEGSKA (reference sequence). V was pared by 0 bases and J by 0 bases, with 9 bases between. This CDR3 reads CSARDPLLAKNIQYF. In nucleotides, the CDR3 is TGCAGTGCTAGAGATCCGTTGCTAGCCAAAAACATTCAGTACTTC.

The V call is TRBV10-3, the J call TRBJ1-1; possible D gene TRBD1, 6 bases. This CDR3 is built from 14 residues. Germline lookup yields CDR1 ENHRY and CDR2 SYGVKD. V was clipped by 8 bases and J by 6 bases, with 19 bases between them. DNA for the CDR3: TGTGCCATCTGGGGAGGGGGAGAGAGGCCTGAAGCTTTCTTT. It encodes CAIWGGGERPEAFF.

This clonotype has only a few counts. The rearrangement links TRBV5-1 to TRBJ2-7, with TRBD1 identical over 9 bases. Germline V gene data show CDR1 as SGHRS and CDR2 as YFSETQ. V was clipped by 3 bases and J by 5 bases; unmatched bases: 6. This CDR3 is 14 amino acids long. The CDR3 region is CASSSGQGIDEQYF. The CDR3 coding sequence is TGCGCCAGCAGCTCAGGACAGGGGATCGACGAGCAGTACTTC. The complete variable domain, with remaining parts taken from reference TRBV5-1 and TRBJ2-7, reads KAGVTQTPRYLIKTRGQQVTLSCSPISGHRSVSWYQQTPGQGLQFLFEYFSETQRNKGNFPGRFSGRQFSNSRSEMNVSTLELGDSALYLCASSSGQGIDEQYFGPGTRLTVT.

This clonotype occurred a few times. The V and J genes are TRBV7-2 and TRBJ2-3, with a weak D call TRBD1 (6 bases). The germline V and J ends were trimmed by 5 bases and 6 bases, with 18 bases remaining between them. The CDR3 totals 15 residues. CDR1 and CDR2 from the germline V gene are SGHTA and FQGNSA. As DNA, the CDR3 is TGTGCCAGCAGCCCCGAGGGGGTGGATCGGGATACGCAGTATTTT. It codes for CASSPEGVDRDTQYF.

The J gene is TRBJ2-5, the V gene TRBV12-3 or TRBV12-4; TRBD2 agrees at 7 bases. Trimming removed 8 bases from V and 7 bases from J; junction bases left unmatched: 10. This CDR3 has 13 residues. The CDR3 coding sequence is TGTGCCAGCGGGGGGGAGGGCTTGGTGACCCAGTACTTC. Protein: CASGGEGLVTQYF.

This clonotype appeared a few times. V and J are TRBV6-5 and TRBJ2-3; the D gene could be TRBD1 or TRBD2 (6 bases each). CDR1 is MNHEY, CDR2 SVGAGI, per germline. This CDR3 comprises 18 residues. The germline V and J ends were trimmed by 2 bases and 0 bases, with 18 bases remaining between them. The chain's CDR3 is CASSYGGGTTFSTDTQYF. CDR3 coding DNA: TGTGCCAGCAGTTACGGTGGGGGGACAACGTTTAGCACAGATACGCAGTATTTT.

The chain joins TRBV19 to TRBJ2-7, with D perhaps TRBD2 (6 bases). V was clipped by 6 bases and J by 2 bases, with 11 bases between them. The CDR3 loop spans 13 amino acids. Germline loops: CDR1 LNHDA, CDR2 SQIVND (reference sequence). This CDR3 reads CASRSGGTYEQYF. The CDR3 DNA reads TGTGCCAGTAGGAGCGGAGGGACCTACGAGCAGTACTTC.

V and J are TRBV14 and TRBJ1-5; weak D call: TRBD1 (5 bases). The CDR3 is 13 amino acids. Germline V lookup: CDR1 SGHDN, CDR2 FVKESK. V was shortened by 2 bases and J by 16 bases, with 18 bases between the two germline ends. The DNA for the CDR3 is TGTGCCAGCAGCCAACATGGGACGGCCACTAGACATTTT. It codes for CASSQHGTATRHF.

The chain uses TRBV28 and TRBJ1-1; D remains ambiguous. Germline CDR1 reads MDHEN; CDR2 reads SYDVKM. CDR3 length: 14 residues. V was pared by 4 bases and J by 5 bases, with 14 bases between. The DNA for the CDR3 is TGTGCCAGCAGTTCCCCTCGAGGTCGAACTGAAGCTTTCTTT. As protein: CASSSPRGRTEAFF.

A few counts support this clonotype. The chain couples TRBV20-1 to TRBJ2-7; D may match TRBD1 or TRBD2 (6 bases each). Germline lookup yields CDR1 DFQATT and CDR2 SNEGSKA (reference sequence). There are 15 residues in the CDR3. V gave up 6 bases and J gave up 0 bases, with 18 bases separating them. CDR3 coding DNA: TGCAGTGCCGGGGAGGCGAGGACAGTCTCCTACGAGCAGTACTTC. Protein product: CSAGEARTVSYEQYF.

This clonotype has more than one count but fewer than ten. V is TRBV7-9 and J is TRBJ2-1; tentatively, D is TRBD1 (5 bases). V lost 1 base, J lost 9 bases, and 10 bases lay in between. This CDR3 is built from 13 residues. The germline CDR1 and CDR2 sequences are SEHNR and FQNEAQ (reference sequence). CDR3 bases: TGTGCCAGCAGCTTAGACAGCCAGGGTGAGCAGTTCTTC. Amino acid sequence: CASSLDSQGEQFF.

This clonotype was recorded at least ten times. V gene TRBV7-2 combines with J gene TRBJ1-3, with D hard to call. Germline values: CDR1 SGHTA, CDR2 FQGNSA. Trimming left V 5 bases short and J 1 base short, with 12 bases between. The CDR3 consists of 15 residues. The CDR3 region has the DNA TGTGCCAGCAGCCTCGATGGGAGGTCTGGAAACACCATATATTTT. Its protein is CASSLDGRSGNTIYF. The entire variable domain, with the rest obtained from reference TRBV7-2 and TRBJ1-3, is as follows: GAGVSQSPSNKVTEKGKDVELRCDPISGHTALYWYRQSLGQGLEFLIYFQGNSAPDKSGLPSDRFSAERTGGSVSTLTIQRTQQEDSAVYLCASSLDGRSGNTIYFGEGSWLTVV.

The chain couples TRBV6-4 to TRBJ2-5, with D perhaps matching TRBD1 (6 bases). The CDR3 contains 15 residues. The V end lost 3 bases, the J end lost 2 bases, and 13 bases lay between the germline ends. The germline gives CDR1 MRHNA, CDR2 SNTAGT. The CDR3 region is CASSDRGMWQETQYF. CDR3 DNA sequence: TGTGCCAGCAGTGATAGGGGGATGTGGCAAGAGACCCAGTACTTC.

The rearrangement links TRBV7-2 to TRBJ2-7, with D tentatively TRBD1 (5 bases). V was pared by 7 bases and J by 4 bases, with 17 bases between. In germline, CDR1 is SGHTA, CDR2 FQGNSA. The CDR3 contains 14 residues. The CDR3 DNA reads TGTGCCAGCACCCGCCTCGCAGGGTCGTACGAGCAGTACTTC. It is translated as CASTRLAGSYEQYF.

The gene calls are TRBV12-3 or TRBV12-4 and TRBJ1-6; 8 bases fit TRBD1. There are 16 residues in the CDR3. Germline trimming cut 6 bases from V and 3 bases from J; bases unmatched to any gene: 7. CDR3 coding DNA: TGTGCCAGCAGAACTCGACAGGGGATCTATAATTCACCCCTCCACTTT. Translated: CASRTRQGIYNSPLHF.